This T cell receptor (beta chain) emerged from a study of blood T cells in healthy people across ages. Across the study: Template switching caught about one barcoded beta molecule for each two T cells. Study-level results: Long-lived donors had more naive CD4+ cells and higher diversity than aged donors.

The CDR3 length is 16 residues. The V segment lost 5 bases and the J segment 7 bases; nucleotides outside the gene matches: 16. In germline, CDR1 is SEHNR, CDR2 FQNEAQ (reference sequence). A note on this clonotype: Its antigen is unidentified.

Then a second PCR, running roughly 7 to 11 cycles, was carried out with a sample-barcoded 5' primer and a J-beta primer mix. Tagging of each cDNA molecule was performed by a template-switch adaptor with 12 random nucleotides. TCRdb fed the 5' RACE reads into MiXCR, producing one record per CDR3 protein. The sample holds 980,000 or so distinct CDR3 sequences; approximately 49% are singletons and the top ten take around 15%. The source of this sequence is a man aged 25 to 40 in good health. The genes are TRBV7-9 and TRBJ1-2; 7 positions match TRBD1. Specimen: blood. The CDR3 sequence: CASSPQGGRDIGGYTF. The CDR3 region has the DNA TGTGCCAGCAGCCCACAAGGGGGCAGGGACATCGGTGGCTACACCTTC.